This entry concerns a single T cell receptor (beta chain). Its antigen remains unidentified. CDR1 and CDR2 (germline): LGHNT, FRNRAP. The CDR3 consists of 16 residues. V lost 1 base, J lost 6 bases, and 10 bases stayed unmatched. With 60 Vbeta and 13 Jbeta primers, the PCR was carried out. TCRdb's table, derived via immunoSEQ multiplex PCR, lists solely in-frame clones and lacks some. The profile covers about 78,000 clones, with roughly 60% appearing a single time and 4.5% to 6% taken by the ten largest. These data belong to a study of cytomegalovirus exposure and HLA in healthy donors. Findings and limits, study-wide: Later on, analysis showed that most CMV-associated TCR beta chains appeared to be HLA-restricted.

This rearrangement joins TRBV12-5 to TRBJ2-3; TRBD1 matches at 7 bases. The sequencing sample was made of PBMCs. The TCR comes from a man under 40 in good health and CMV-seropositive. CDR3 region: CASGLADRVETDTQYF. DNA for the CDR3: TGTGCTAGTGGTTTGGCTGACAGGGTGGAGACGGATACGCAGTATTTT.